This T cell receptor (beta chain) stems from a study of shared clonotypes between healthy human individuals. Notes on the study in general: Blood was the only sampled material, and tissue repertoires likely differ. The study found lower generation probabilities in non-shared clonotypes than in those shared by all four donors. Limitation of the genetic and exposure-history diversity represented came from the few donors.

Looked up from germline, CDR1 is SGHRS and CDR2 is YFSETQ. V was clipped by 7 bases and J by 5 bases, with 18 bases between them. The CDR3 length is 14 residues. As to this clone: Its antigen is not identified.

Only in-frame clones appear in the TCRdb table, and some are missing; sequencing was by immunoSEQ multiplex PCR. The sample shows hundreds of thousands of clones, roughly 95% of them seen only once. CD8 cells regarded as naive lacked CD45RO, were positively chosen for CCR7, and omitted terminally differentiated effector memory CD45RA+ cells. Donors were healthy HIV-negative adults without recently reported acute infections or vaccinations. The sample comprised naive CD8+ T cells sorted from blood. The sequence derives from a young woman in good health. J is TRBJ2-5 and V is TRBV5-1; D tentatively fits TRBD1 or TRBD2 (6 bases each). CDR3 residues: CASQNRGRLETQYF. The DNA of the CDR3 is TGCGCCAGCCAGAATAGGGGGAGGTTGGAGACCCAGTACTTC.